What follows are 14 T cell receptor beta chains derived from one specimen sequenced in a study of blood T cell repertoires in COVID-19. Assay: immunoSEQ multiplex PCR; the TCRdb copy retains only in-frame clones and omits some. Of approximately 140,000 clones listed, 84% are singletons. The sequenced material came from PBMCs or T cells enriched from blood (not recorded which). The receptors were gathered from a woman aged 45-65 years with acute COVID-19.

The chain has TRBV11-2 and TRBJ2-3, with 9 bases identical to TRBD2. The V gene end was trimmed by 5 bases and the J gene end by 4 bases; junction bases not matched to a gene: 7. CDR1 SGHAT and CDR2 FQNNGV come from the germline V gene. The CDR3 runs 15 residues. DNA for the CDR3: TGTGCCAGCAGCCCACCCGGACTAGCGTCAGATACGCAGTATTTT. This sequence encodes CASSPPGLASDTQYF.

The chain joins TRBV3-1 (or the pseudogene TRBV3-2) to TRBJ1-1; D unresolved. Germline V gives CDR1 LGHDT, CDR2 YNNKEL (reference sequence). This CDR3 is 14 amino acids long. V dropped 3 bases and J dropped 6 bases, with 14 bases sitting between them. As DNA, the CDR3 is TGTGCCAGCAGCCAGAATAGCGGGTATCCTGAAGCTTTCTTT. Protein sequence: CASSQNSGYPEAFF.

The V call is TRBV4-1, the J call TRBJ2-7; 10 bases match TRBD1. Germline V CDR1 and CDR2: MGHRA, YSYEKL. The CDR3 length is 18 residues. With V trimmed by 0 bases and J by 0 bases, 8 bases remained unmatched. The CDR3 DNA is TGCGCCAGCAGCCAAGACGTCTTCGGGACAGGGGCCTCCTACGAGCAGTACTTC. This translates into CASSQDVFGTGASYEQYF.

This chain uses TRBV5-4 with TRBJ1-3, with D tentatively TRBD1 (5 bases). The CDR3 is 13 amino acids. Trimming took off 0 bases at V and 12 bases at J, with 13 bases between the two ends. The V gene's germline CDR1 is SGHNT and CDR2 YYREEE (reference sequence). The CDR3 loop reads CASSLDDSRFIYF. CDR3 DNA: TGTGCCAGCAGCTTGGACGACAGCCGGTTCATATATTTT. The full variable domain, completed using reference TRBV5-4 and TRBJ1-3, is ETGVTQSPTHLIKTRGQQVTLRCSSQSGHNTVSWYQQALGQGPQFIFQYYREEENGRGNFPPRFSGLQFPNYSSELNVNALELDDSALYLCASSLDDSRFIYFGEGSWLTVV.

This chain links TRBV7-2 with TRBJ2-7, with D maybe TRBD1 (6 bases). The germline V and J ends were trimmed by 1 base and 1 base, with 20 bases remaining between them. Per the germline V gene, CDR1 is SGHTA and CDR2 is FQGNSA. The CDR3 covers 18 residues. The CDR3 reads CASSLGRDTRAVSYEQYF. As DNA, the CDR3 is TGTGCCAGCAGCTTAGGTCGGGACACTAGGGCGGTATCCTACGAGCAGTACTTC. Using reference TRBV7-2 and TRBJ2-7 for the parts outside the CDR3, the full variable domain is GAGVSQSPSNKVTEKGKDVELRCDPISGHTALYWYRQSLGQGLEFLIYFQGNSAPDKSGLPSDRFSAERTGGSVSTLTIQRTQQEDSAVYLCASSLGRDTRAVSYEQYFGPGTRLTVT.

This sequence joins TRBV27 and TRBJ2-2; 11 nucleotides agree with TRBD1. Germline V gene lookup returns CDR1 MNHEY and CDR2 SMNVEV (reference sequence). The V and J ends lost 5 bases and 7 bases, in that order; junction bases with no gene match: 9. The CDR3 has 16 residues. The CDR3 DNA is TGTGCCAGCAGTAGAGGACAGGGGGCTATCTTCGGGGAGCTGTTTTTT. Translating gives CASSRGQGAIFGELFF.

CDR3 protein: CASTGTVLSTNEKLFF. The DNA for the CDR3 is TGTGCCAGTACGGGGACAGTCCTCTCAACTAATGAAAAACTGTTTTTT. The chain couples TRBV19 to TRBJ1-4; 7 nucleotides line up with TRBD1. The CDR3 runs 16 residues. Trimming took 7 bases from V and 0 from J; bases not matched to a gene: 8. Germline V gene sequence: CDR1 LNHDA, CDR2 SQIVND (reference sequence).

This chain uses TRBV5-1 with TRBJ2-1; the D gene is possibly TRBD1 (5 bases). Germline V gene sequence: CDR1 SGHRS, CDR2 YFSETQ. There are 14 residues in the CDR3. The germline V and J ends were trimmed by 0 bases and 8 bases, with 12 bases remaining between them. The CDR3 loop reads CASSLAQGQDEQFF. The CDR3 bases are TGCGCCAGCAGCTTGGCTCAGGGTCAAGATGAGCAGTTCTTC.

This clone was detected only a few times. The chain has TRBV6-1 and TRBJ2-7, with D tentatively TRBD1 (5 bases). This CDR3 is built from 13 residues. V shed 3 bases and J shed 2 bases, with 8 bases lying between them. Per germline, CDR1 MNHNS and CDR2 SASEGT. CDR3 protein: CASSETETYEQYF. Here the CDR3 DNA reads TGTGCCAGCAGTGAGACAGAGACCTACGAGCAGTACTTC.

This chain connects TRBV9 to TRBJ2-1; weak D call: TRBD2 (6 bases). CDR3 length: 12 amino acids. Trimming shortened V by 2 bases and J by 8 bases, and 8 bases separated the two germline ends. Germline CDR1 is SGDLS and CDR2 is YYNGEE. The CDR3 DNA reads TGTGCCAGCAGCGTGCGGGGTTATGAGCAGTTCTTC. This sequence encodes CASSVRGYEQFF.

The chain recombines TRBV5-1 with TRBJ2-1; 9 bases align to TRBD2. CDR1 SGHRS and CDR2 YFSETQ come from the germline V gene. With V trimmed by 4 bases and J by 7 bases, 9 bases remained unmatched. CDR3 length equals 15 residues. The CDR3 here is CASSEGLARTNEQFF. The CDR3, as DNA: TGCGCCAGCAGCGAGGGACTAGCTCGTACGAATGAGCAGTTCTTC.

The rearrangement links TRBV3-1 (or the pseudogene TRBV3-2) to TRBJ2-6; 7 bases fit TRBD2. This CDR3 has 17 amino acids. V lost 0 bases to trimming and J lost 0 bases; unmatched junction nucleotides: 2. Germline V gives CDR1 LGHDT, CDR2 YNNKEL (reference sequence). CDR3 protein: CASSQEWTSSGANVLTF. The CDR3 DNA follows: TGTGCCAGCAGCCAAGAGTGGACTAGCTCTGGGGCCAACGTCCTGACTTTC.

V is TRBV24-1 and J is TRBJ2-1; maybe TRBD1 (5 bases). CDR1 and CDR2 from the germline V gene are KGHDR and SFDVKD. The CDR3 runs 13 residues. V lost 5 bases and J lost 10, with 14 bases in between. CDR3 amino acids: CATSAATAGEQFF. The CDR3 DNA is TGTGCCACCAGTGCAGCGACAGCCGGGGAGCAGTTCTTC.

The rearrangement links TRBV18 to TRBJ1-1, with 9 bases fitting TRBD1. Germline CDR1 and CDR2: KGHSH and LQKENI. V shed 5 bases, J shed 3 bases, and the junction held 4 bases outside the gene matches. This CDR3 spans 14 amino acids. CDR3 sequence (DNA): TGTGCCAGCTCAGCCGGACAGGGGCACACTGAAGCTTTCTTT. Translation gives CASSAGQGHTEAFF. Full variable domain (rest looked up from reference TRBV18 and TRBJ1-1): NAGVMQNPRHLVRRRGQEARLRCSPMKGHSHVYWYRQLPEEGLKFMVYLQKENIIDESGMPKERFSAEFPKEGPSILRIQQVVRGDSAAYFCASSAGQGHTEAFFGQGTRLTVV.